The sequence of this T cell receptor beta chain was determined in a study of control samples from healthy donors and cancer patients. Trimming took 9 bases from V and 2 from J; bases not matched to a gene: 6. The CDR3 covers 14 residues. CDR1 and CDR2 (germline): MNHEY, SVGAGI. Here immunoSEQ multiplex PCR was the method, and the copy in TCRdb shows in-frame clones only, minus some. The sample records 90,000 to 130,000 clones, almost 85% being singletons. This sequence joins TRBV6-5 and TRBJ1-2, with TRBD1 matching over 10 bases. Sequenced sample: blood. The sequence came from a man between 18 and 35 years old in good health. In nucleotides, the CDR3 is TGTGCCAGTAGACAGGGGGCGCGGAACTATGGCTACACCTTC. Its protein product is CASRQGARNYGYTF.